This T cell receptor (beta chain) was found in a study of blood T cell repertoires in COVID-19. Study information: The United States, Italy and Spain were the sources of the acute and convalescent COVID-19 samples. PBMCs, B-cell-depleted T cells, or T cells provided the cDNA or gDNA that made up the material.

The germline CDR1 and CDR2 sequences are MNHEY and SMNVEV (reference sequence). J gave up 10 bases and V 3 bases, and 5 bases lay outside the gene matches. The CDR3 covers 13 residues. Authors' data handling: Reference gene primer amplification yielded estimated nucleated cell counts. Assay: immunoSEQ multiplex PCR; the TCRdb copy retains only in-frame clones and omits some. Clonal size and the V and J genes are those of that table, whereas D and trimming came from the DNA. The sample lists approximately 150,000 clones, roughly nine tenths occurring once. The receptor was derived from a man between 18 and 35 years old with COVID-19, enrolled during active disease. The sequenced sample consisted of peripheral blood. The V and J genes are TRBV27 and TRBJ2-1; TRBD1 aligns across 8 bases. CDR3 in amino acids: CASSFLPGGEQFF. In DNA form, the CDR3 reads TGTGCCAGCAGTTTCCTCCCAGGGGGCGAGCAGTTCTTC.